This T cell receptor beta chain was recovered during a study of blood T cell repertoires in COVID-19. For the study at large: PBMCs, B-cell-depleted T cells, or T cells were the source of the cDNA or gDNA that made up the material.

Per the authors' pipeline: Estimated nucleated cell counts came from reference gene primer amplification. The protocol was immunoSEQ multiplex PCR, while the TCRdb copy is restricted to in-frame clones and leaves out a portion. From that table come the V and J calls and clone size; the DNA was used to work out D and trimming. There are more than 300,000 clones in the sample; about 88% occur only once, and just under 7.5% lies in the top ten. This CDR3 has 15 amino acids. Germline CDR1 MDHEN, CDR2 SYDVKM. Trimming shortened V by 3 bases and J by 4 bases, and 15 bases separated the two germline ends. Seattle's cohort entered during active infection and was followed longitudinally.

The receptor was derived from a woman aged 70-85 years with COVID-19, enrolled during active disease. Source material: peripheral blood. V usage is TRBV28 and J usage is TRBJ1-2; D might be TRBD1 (5 bases). The CDR3 DNA reads TGTGCCAGCAGTTTCCCGCAGGGCTTAAGCTATGGCTACACCTTC. Translation: CASSFPQGLSYGYTF.